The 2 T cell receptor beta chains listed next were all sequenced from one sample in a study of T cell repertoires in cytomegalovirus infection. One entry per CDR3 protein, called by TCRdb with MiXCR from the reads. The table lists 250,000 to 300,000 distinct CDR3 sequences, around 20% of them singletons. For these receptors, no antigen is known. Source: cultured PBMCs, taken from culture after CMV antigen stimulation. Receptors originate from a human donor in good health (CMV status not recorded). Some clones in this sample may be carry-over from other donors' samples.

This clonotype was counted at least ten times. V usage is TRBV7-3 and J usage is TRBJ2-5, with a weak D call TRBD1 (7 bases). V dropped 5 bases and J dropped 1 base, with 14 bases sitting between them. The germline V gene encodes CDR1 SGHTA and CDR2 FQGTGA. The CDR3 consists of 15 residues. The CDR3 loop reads CASSPQGGGQETQYF. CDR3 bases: TGTGCCAGCAGCCCCCAGGGGGGAGGCCAAGAGACCCAGTACTTC.

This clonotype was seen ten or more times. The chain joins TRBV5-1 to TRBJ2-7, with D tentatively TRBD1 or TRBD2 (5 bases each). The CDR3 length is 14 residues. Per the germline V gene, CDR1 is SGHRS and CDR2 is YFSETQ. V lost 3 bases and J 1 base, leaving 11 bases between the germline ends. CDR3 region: CASSSDTRSYEQYF. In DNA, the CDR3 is TGCGCCAGCAGCTCGGACACTAGGTCCTACGAGCAGTACTTC.